The clone carrying this T cell receptor beta chain occurred a few times. What it recognizes is unknown. All donors were healthy Caucasians. This CDR3 comprises 18 residues. V trimming: 0 bases; J trimming: 0 bases; junction bases outside the gene matches: 6. Per germline, CDR1 SGHNT and CDR2 YYREEE (reference sequence). This sample stems from a study of identical twins. Regarding the study as a whole: Models predicted too little out-of-frame TCR alpha sharing in monozygotic twins. Low generation probability was overrepresented in out-of-frame alpha sequences shared by twins.

A universal primer site came from template switching; cDNA carried unique molecular identifiers. Each CDR3 protein is one row after TCRdb ran MiXCR on the 5' RACE reads. The sample includes some 1,600,000 distinct CDR3 sequences, under 35% of them seen just once. The chain links TRBV5-4 to TRBJ2-1, with 10 bases identical to TRBD2. The sequenced sample was cord blood. The clonotype was recovered from a newborn girl in good health. The CDR3: CASSLASGGLSSYNEQFF. The CDR3 nucleotides are TGTGCCAGCAGCTTGGCTAGCGGGGGCTTGAGCTCCTACAATGAGCAGTTCTTC.